This TCR beta chain emerged from a study of CD8+ T cells in alopecia areata. This clone turned up a few times. At the DNA level, this CDR3 is encoded by other sequences in the same sample as well. Reverse transcribed after extraction, RNA yielded cDNA as the sequencing template. Assay used: immunoSEQ multiplex PCR; TCRdb lists only in-frame clones, some missing. Here the sample spans about 180,000 clones, roughly 58% being singletons. Deletions cut 1 base from V and 2 bases from J, with 6 bases between. CDR1 and CDR2 from the germline V gene are SGHDT and YYEEEE. This CDR3 spans 13 amino acids. Treatment denoted: oral pan-JAK inhibitor, 5-10 mg twice daily.

This chain joins TRBV5-6 and TRBJ2-5, with D perhaps matching TRBD2 (5 bases). The sample consisted of CD4+ T cells sorted from blood, taken around week 55, from a patient treated with tofacitinib. The clonotype originates from a human donor with alopecia areata. The CDR3 nucleotides are TGTGCCAGCAGCTTGTCGGGACAAGAGACCCAGTACTTC. This gives the protein CASSLSGQETQYF. Based on the CDR3 plus reference TRBV5-6 and TRBJ2-5, the full variable domain is DAGVTQSPTHLIKTRGQQVTLRCSPKSGHDTVSWYQQALGQGPQFIFQYYEEEERQRGNFPDRFSGHQFPNYSSELNVNALLLGDSALYLCASSLSGQETQYFGPGTRLLVL.